The clone carrying this T cell receptor (beta chain) was recorded a few times. The data originate from a study of early T cells in non-severe SARS-CoV-2 infection. The library protocol tagged individual cDNA molecules with unique molecular identifiers. TCRdb reprocessed the 5' RACE reads via MiXCR and lists one record per CDR3 protein. This table holds 35,000 to 50,000 distinct CDR3 sequences, approximately 22% found once. The V segment lost 7 bases and the J segment 0 bases; nucleotides outside the gene matches: 6. The CDR3 loop spans 16 amino acids. Germline V CDR1 and CDR2: SGHAT, FQNNGV. Sample: whole blood, taken at baseline. The chain joins TRBV11-2 to TRBJ1-4, with TRBD1 matching 9 bases. The receptor was isolated from an adult who was a healthcare worker with PCR-confirmed SARS-CoV-2 infection or an uninfected control (not recorded which). This CDR3 is CASTPDRGSTNEKLFF. The CDR3 DNA sequence: TGTGCCAGCACCCCGGACAGGGGATCAACTAATGAAAAACTGTTTTTT.